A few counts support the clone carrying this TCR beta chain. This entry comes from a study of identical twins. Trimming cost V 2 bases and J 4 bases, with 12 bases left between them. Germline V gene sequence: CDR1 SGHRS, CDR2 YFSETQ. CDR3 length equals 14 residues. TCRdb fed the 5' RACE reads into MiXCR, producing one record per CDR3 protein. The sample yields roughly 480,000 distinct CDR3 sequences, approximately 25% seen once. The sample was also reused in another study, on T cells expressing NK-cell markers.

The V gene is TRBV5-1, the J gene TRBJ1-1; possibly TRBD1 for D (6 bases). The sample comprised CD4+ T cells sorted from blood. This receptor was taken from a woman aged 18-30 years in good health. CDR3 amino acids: CASSLWTESTEAFF. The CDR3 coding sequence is TGCGCCAGCAGCTTATGGACAGAAAGCACTGAAGCTTTCTTT.